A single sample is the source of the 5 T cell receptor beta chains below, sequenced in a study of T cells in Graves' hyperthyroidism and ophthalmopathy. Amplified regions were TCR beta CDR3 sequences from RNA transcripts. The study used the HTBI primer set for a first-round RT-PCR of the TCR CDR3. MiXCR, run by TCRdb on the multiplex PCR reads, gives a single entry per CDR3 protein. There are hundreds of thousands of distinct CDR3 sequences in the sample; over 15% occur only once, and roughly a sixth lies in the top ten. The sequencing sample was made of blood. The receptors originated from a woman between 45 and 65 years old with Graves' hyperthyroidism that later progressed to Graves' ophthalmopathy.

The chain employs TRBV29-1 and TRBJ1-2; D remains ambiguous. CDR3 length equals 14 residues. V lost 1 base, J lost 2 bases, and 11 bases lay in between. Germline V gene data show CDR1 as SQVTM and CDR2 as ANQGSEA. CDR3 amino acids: CSVEVPGSNYGYTF. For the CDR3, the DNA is TGCAGCGTTGAAGTTCCAGGTAGCAACTATGGCTACACCTTC.

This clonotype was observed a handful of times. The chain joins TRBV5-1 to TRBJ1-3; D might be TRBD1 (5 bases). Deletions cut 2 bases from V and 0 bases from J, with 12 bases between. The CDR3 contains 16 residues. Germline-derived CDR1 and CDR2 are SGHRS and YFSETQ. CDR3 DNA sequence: TGCGCCAGCAGCTTAGAGGGACCCGTCTCTGGAAACACCATATATTTT. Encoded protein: CASSLEGPVSGNTIYF.

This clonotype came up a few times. The CDR3 nucleotides are TGCGCCAGCATGGAGACAGAGGGAGATACGCAGTATTTT. Translation gives CASMETEGDTQYF. This sequence joins TRBV10-1 and TRBJ2-3; D might be TRBD1 or TRBD2, each matching 5 bases. The length of the CDR3 is 13 residues. V was trimmed by 7 bases and J by 5 bases, leaving 13 bases between them. Germline values: CDR1 WNHNN, CDR2 SYGVQD (reference sequence).

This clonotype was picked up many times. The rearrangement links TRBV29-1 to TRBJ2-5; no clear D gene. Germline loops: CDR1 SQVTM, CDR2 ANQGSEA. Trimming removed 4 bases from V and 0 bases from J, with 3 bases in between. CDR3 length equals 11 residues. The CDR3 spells CSVVYQETQYF. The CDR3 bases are TGCAGCGTTGTATACCAAGAGACCCAGTACTTC.

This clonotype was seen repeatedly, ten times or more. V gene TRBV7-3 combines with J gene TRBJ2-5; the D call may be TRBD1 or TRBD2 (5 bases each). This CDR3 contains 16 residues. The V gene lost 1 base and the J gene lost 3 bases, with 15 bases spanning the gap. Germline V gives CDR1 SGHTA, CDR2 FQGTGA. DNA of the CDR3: TGTGCCAGCAGCTTAATGCCCGGGGCTCCCAAAGAGACCCAGTACTTC. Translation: CASSLMPGAPKETQYF.